The present entry profiles one TCR beta chain with its context. Time point: pretreatment peripheral blood. All patients carried locally advanced or metastatic urothelial carcinoma. Sampling of each patient yielded between 1 and 8 specimens, collected pretreatment and on-treatment. The data stem from a study of PD-L1 blockade in urothelial cancer. Across the study: The analyses of blood took place 3 weeks (second dose) and 6 weeks after treatment start.

V gave up 0 bases and J gave up 5 bases, with 9 bases separating them. The CDR3 totals 15 residues. Germline V gene sequence: CDR1 SGHNT, CDR2 YYREEE (reference sequence). Assay used: immunoSEQ multiplex PCR; TCRdb lists only in-frame clones, some missing. Of 100,000 to 150,000 clones in the sample, roughly 83% are singletons; the top ten hold 3.2%. V and J are TRBV5-4 and TRBJ1-6; D is uncertain. This clonotype was sampled from a man aged 50 or older with urothelial cancer. The material sequenced was PBMCs, taken around atezolizumab (anti-PD-L1) treatment. CDR3: CASSLVSGDNSPLHF. DNA of the CDR3: TGTGCCAGCAGCTTGGTGTCGGGAGATAATTCACCCCTCCACTTT.